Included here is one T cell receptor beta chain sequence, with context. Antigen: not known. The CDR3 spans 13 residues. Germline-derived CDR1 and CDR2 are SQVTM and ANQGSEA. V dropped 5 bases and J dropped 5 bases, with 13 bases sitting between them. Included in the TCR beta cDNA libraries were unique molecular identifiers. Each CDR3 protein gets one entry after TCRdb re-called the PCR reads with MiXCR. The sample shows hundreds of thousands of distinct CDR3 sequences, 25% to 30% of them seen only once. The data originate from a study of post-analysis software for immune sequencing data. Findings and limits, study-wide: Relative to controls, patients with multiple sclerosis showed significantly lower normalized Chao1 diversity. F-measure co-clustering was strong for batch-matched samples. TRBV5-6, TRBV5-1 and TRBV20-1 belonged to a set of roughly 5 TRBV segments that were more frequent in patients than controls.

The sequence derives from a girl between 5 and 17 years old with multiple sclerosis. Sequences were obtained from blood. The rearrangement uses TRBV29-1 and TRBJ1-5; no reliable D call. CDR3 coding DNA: TGCAGCGTTCAAGCAGGTTTTGATCAGCCCCAGCATTTT. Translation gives CSVQAGFDQPQHF.